Listed below are T cell receptor beta chains from one sample, sequenced in a study of shared clonotypes between healthy human individuals. Only in-frame clones appear in the TCRdb table, and some are missing; sequencing was by immunoSEQ multiplex PCR. The data contain roughly 2,000,000 clones, 85% to 95% of them singletons. Source material: naive CD8+ T cells from PBMCs. These receptors all come from a man aged 18-30 years in good health. Some clones in this sample may be carry-over from other donors' samples. The CDR3 runs from the conserved cysteine through the conserved F or W. A D gene is named only where the DNA matches it firmly. Not every row has a clone size; where given, it reads once, few, many or a size class.

J gene | V gene | D gene | clone size | CDR3 protein | CDR3 DNA
TRBJ2-5 | TRBV14 | . | . | CASSLALGRETQYF | TGTGCCAGCAGCCTAGCCCTAGGGCGGGAGACCCAGTACTTC
TRBJ2-3 | TRBV27 | TRBD2 | . | CASSITQRASGKQADTQYF | TGTGCCAGCAGTATCACCCAACGGGCTAGCGGGAAACAAGCAGATACGCAGTATTTT
TRBJ1-1 | TRBV6-5 | . | . | CASSSPGSMAKEAFF | TGTGCCAGCAGTTCCCCGGGGTCGATGGCAAAAGAAGCTTTCTTT
TRBJ2-1 | TRBV19 | TRBD2 | . | CASSISRASGYYNEQFF | TGTGCCAGTAGTATAAGCCGTGCTAGCGGATACTACAATGAGCAGTTCTTC
TRBJ2-1 | TRBV7-9 | . | . | CASSPGLAEADEQFF | TGTGCCAGCAGCCCGGGACTCGCCGAGGCCGATGAGCAGTTCTTC
TRBJ2-7 | TRBV5-1 | TRBD2 | . | CASSLAGTSGFFEQYF | TGCGCCAGCAGCTTGGCGGGGACTAGCGGGTTTTTCGAGCAGTACTTC
TRBJ2-7 | TRBV28 | . | . | CASSLSSGYEQYF | TGTGCCAGCAGTTTATCATCCGGGTACGAGCAGTACTTC
TRBJ1-3 | TRBV4-2 | . | once | CASSQDWAGESSGNTIYF | TGTGCCAGCAGCCAAGATTGGGCAGGGGAAAGCTCTGGAAACACCATATATTTT
TRBJ2-5 | TRBV2 | TRBD2 | . | CASSFSPSGSKGDQETQYF | TGTGCCAGCAGTTTCTCCCCCAGCGGGAGCAAGGGAGATCAAGAGACCCAGTACTTC
TRBJ2-7 | TRBV7-8 | . | . | CASSSGARSYEQYF | TGTGCCAGCAGCTCAGGGGCCAGGTCCTACGAGCAGTACTTC
TRBJ2-2 | TRBV27 | . | . | CASRENFWSDHPKKLNTGELFF | TGTGCCAGCAGAGAAAACTTTTGGAGCGACCATCCTAAAAAGCTGAACACCGGGGAGCTGTTTTTT
TRBJ2-2 | TRBV5-4 | . | . | CASSFQGSGELFF | TGTGCCAGCAGCTTCCAGGGTTCCGGGGAGCTGTTTTTT
TRBJ2-2 | TRBV6-5 | . | . | CASSYSTDTGELFF | TGTGCCAGCAGTTACTCGACCGACACCGGGGAGCTGTTTTTT
TRBJ1-1 | TRBV19 | . | . | CASSIVGGTEAFF | TGTGCCAGTAGTATAGTAGGGGGAACTGAAGCTTTCTTT